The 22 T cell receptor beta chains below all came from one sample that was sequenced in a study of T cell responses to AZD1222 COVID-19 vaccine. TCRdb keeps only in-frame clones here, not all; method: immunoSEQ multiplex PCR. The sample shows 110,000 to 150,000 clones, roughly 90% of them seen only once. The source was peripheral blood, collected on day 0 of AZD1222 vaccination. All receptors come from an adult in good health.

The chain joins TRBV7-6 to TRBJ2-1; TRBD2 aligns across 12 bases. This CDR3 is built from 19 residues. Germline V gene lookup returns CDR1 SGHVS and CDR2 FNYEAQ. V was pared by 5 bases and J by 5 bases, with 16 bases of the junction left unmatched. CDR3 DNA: TGTGCCAGCAGCGTACTGACTAGCGGGAGTAGCACCCGGAACAATGAGCAGTTCTTC. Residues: CASSVLTSGSSTRNNEQFF. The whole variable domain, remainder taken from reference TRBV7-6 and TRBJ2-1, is GAGVSQSPRYKVTKRGQDVALRCDPISGHVSLYWYRQALGQGPEFLTYFNYEAQQDKSGLPNDRFSAERPEGSISTLTIQRTEQRDSAMYRCASSVLTSGSSTRNNEQFFGPGTRLTVL.

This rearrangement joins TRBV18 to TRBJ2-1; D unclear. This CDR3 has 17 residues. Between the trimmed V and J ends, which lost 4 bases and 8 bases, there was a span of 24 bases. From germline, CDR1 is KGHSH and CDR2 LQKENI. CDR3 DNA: TGTGCCAGCTCACTGCCTAAAATGGGTGGGGTGCGGTATGAGCAGTTCTTC. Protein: CASSLPKMGGVRYEQFF. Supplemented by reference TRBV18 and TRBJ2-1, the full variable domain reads NAGVMQNPRHLVRRRGQEARLRCSPMKGHSHVYWYRQLPEEGLKFMVYLQKENIIDESGMPKERFSAEFPKEGPSILRIQQVVRGDSAAYFCASSLPKMGGVRYEQFFGPGTRLTVL.

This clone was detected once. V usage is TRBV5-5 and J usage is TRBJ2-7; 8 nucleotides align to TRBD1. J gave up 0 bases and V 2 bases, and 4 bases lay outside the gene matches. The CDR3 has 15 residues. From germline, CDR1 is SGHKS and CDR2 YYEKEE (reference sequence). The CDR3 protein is CASSFRDRSSYEQYF. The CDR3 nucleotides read TGTGCCAGCAGCTTCCGGGACAGGAGCTCCTACGAGCAGTACTTC.

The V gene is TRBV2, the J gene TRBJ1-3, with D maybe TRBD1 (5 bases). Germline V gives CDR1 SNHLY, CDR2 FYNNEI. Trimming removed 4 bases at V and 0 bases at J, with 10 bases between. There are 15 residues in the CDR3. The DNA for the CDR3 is TGTGCCAGCAGTGCGCAAACAGGCTCTGGAAACACCATATATTTT. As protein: CASSAQTGSGNTIYF.

The CDR3 protein is CASSLTGTDYEQYF. The CDR3 nucleotides are TGTGCCAGCAGCTTAACCGGGACAGACTACGAGCAGTACTTC. The chain links TRBV7-9 to TRBJ2-7; TRBD1 agrees at 7 bases. The V gene's germline CDR1 is SEHNR and CDR2 FQNEAQ (reference sequence). CDR3 length equals 14 residues. J gave up 3 bases and V 2 bases, and 4 bases lay outside the gene matches.

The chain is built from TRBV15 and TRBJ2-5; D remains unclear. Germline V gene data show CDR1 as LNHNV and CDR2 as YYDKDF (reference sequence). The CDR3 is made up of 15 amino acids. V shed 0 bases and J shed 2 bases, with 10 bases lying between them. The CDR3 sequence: CATSRDPGPQETQYF. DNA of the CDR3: TGTGCCACCAGCAGAGATCCAGGACCTCAAGAGACCCAGTACTTC. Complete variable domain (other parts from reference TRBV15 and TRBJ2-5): DAMVIQNPRYQVTQFGKPVTLSCSQTLNHNVMYWYQQKSSQAPKLLFHYYDKDFNNEADTPDNFQSRRPNTSFCFLDIRSPGLGDTAMYLCATSRDPGPQETQYFGPGTRLLVL.

The DNA for the CDR3 is TGTGCCAGCAGTGAAGGGATAGTAAATCAGCCCCAGCATTTT. This encodes CASSEGIVNQPQHF. V gene TRBV2 combines with J gene TRBJ1-5, with D unresolved. Germline CDR1 is SNHLY and CDR2 is FYNNEI. CDR3 length: 14 residues. V lost 1 base, J lost 4 bases, and 8 bases lay in between.

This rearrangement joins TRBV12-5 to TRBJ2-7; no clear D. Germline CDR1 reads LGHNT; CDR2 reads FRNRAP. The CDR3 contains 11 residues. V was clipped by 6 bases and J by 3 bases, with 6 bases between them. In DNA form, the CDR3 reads TGTGCTAGTGGACGAGACTACGAGCAGTACTTC. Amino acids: CASGRDYEQYF.

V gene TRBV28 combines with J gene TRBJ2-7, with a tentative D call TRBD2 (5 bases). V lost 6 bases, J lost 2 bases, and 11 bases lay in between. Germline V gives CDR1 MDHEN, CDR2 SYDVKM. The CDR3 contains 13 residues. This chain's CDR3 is CASSIGVAYEQYF. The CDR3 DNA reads TGTGCCAGCAGCATCGGGGTTGCCTACGAGCAGTACTTC.

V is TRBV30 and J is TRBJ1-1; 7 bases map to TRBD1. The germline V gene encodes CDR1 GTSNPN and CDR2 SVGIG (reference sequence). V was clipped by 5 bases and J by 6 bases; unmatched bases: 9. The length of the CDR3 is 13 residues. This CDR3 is CAWLATGMAEAFF. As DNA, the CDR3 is TGTGCCTGGCTCGCGACAGGGATGGCTGAAGCTTTCTTT.

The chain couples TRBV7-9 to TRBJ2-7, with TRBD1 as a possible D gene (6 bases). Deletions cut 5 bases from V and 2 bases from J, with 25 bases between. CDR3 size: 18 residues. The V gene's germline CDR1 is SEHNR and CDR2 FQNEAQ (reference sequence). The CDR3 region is CASSPYYLEGRGPYEQYF. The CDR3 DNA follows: TGTGCCAGCAGCCCATACTATCTAGAAGGCAGGGGCCCCTACGAGCAGTACTTC. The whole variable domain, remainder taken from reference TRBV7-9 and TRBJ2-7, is DTGVSQNPRHKITKRGQNVTFRCDPISEHNRLYWYRQTLGQGPEFLTYFQNEAQLEKSRLLSDRFSAERPKGSFSTLEIQRTEQGDSAMYLCASSPYYLEGRGPYEQYFGPGTRLTVT.

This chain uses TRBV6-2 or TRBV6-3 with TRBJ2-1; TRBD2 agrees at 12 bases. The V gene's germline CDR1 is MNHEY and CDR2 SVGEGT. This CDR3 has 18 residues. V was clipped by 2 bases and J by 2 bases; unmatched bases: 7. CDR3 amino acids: CASSYTTSGRITYNEQFF. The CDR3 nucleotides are TGTGCCAGCAGTTACACGACTAGCGGGAGAATCACCTACAATGAGCAGTTCTTC.

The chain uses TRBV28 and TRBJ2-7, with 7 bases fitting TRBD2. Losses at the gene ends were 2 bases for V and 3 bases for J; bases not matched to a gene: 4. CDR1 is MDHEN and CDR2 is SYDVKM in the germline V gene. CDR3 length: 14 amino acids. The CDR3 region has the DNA TGTGCCAGCAGTTTAGGGGCTAGCGGCTACGAGCAGTACTTC. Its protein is CASSLGASGYEQYF.

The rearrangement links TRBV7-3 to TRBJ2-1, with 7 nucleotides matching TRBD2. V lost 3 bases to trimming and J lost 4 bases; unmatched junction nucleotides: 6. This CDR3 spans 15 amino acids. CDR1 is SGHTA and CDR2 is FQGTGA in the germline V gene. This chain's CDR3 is CASSFAGAPYNEQFF. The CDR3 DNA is TGTGCCAGCAGCTTCGCGGGAGCCCCATACAATGAGCAGTTCTTC. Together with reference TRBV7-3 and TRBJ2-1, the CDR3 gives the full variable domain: GAGVSQTPSNKVTEKGKYVELRCDPISGHTALYWYRQSLGQGPEFLIYFQGTGAADDSGLPNDRFFAVRPEGSVSTLKIQRTERGDSAVYLCASSFAGAPYNEQFFGPGTRLTVL.

CDR3 DNA sequence: TGTGCCAGCTCACCAAGGTTGGACAGGGGGCACACTGAAGCTTTCTTT. Protein: CASSPRLDRGHTEAFF. This chain uses TRBV18 with TRBJ1-1; the match to TRBD1 covers 11 bases. CDR1 and CDR2 from the germline V gene are KGHSH and LQKENI. V was clipped by 2 bases and J by 3 bases; unmatched bases: 5. This CDR3 has 16 amino acids.

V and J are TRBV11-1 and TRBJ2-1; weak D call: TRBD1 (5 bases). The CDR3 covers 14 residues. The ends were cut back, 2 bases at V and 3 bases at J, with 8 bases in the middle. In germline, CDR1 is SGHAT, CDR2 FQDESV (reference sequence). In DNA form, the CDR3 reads TGTGCCAGCAGCTTACCAGGGTACTACAATGAGCAGTTCTTC. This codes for CASSLPGYYNEQFF. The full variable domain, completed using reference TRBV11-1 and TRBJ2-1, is EAEVAQSPRYKITEKSQAVAFWCDPISGHATLYWYRQILGQGPELLVQFQDESVVDDSQLPKDRFSAERLKGVDSTLKIQPAELGDSAMYLCASSLPGYYNEQFFGPGTRLTVL.

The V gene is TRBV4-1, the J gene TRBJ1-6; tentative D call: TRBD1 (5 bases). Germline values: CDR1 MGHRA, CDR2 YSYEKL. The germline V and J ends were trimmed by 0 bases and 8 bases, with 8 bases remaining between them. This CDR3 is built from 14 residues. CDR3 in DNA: TGCGCCAGCAGCCAAGAGTTAGGGGATTCACCCCTCCACTTT. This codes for CASSQELGDSPLHF.

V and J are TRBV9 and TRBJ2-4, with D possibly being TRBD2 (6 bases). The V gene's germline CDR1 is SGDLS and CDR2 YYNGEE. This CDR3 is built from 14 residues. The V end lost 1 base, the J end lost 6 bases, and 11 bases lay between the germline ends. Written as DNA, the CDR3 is TGTGCCAGCAGCGTAACCGGGACTGCAAACATTCAGTACTTC. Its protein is CASSVTGTANIQYF.

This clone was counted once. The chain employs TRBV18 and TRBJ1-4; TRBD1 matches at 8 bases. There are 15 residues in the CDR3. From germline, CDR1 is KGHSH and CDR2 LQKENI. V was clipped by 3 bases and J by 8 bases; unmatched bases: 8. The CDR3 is CASSPRTGNREKLFF. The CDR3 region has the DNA TGTGCCAGCTCACCTCGGACAGGGAATAGGGAAAAACTGTTTTTT.

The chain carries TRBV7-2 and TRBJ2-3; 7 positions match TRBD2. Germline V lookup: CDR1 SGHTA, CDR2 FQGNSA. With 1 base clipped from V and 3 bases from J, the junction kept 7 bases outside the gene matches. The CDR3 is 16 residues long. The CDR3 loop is CASSLGLAVKTDTQYF. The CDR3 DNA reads TGTGCCAGCAGCTTAGGGCTAGCGGTAAAGACAGATACGCAGTATTTT.

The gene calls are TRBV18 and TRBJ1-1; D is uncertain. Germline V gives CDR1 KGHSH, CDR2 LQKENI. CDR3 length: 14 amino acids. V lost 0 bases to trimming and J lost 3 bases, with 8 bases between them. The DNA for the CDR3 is TGTGCCAGCTCACCACCCGGGTTTGACACTGAAGCTTTCTTT. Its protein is CASSPPGFDTEAFF.

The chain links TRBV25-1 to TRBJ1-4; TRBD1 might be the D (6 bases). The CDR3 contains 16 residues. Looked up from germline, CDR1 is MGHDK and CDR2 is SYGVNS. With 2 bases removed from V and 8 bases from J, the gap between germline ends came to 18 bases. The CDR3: CASSEGRGRWDEKLFF. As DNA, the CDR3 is TGTGCCAGCAGTGAAGGCAGGGGAAGGTGGGACGAAAAACTGTTTTTT.